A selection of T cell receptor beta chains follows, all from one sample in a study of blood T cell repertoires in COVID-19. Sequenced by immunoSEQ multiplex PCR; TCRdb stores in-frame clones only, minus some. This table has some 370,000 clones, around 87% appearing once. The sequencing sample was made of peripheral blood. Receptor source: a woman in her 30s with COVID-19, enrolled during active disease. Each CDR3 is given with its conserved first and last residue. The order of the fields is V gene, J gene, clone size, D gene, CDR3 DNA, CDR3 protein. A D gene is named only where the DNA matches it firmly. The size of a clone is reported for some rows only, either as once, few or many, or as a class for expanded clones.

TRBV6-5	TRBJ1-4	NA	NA	TGTGCCTCAGGGGATGCGTCGCGGGAAAAACTGTTTTTT	CASGDASREKLFF
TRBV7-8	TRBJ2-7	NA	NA	TGTGCCAGCAGCTTGTCGGACAGATTCTACGAGCAGTACTTC	CASSLSDRFYEQYF
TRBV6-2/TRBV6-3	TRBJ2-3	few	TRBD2	TGTGCCAGCAGCCGGGGACTAGCGGAAACAGATACGCAGTATTTT	CASSRGLAETDTQYF
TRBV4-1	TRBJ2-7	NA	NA	TGCGCCAGCAGCCAATCCCCTGGGCAGGGTTTTTCCGAGCAGTACTTC	CASSQSPGQGFSEQYF
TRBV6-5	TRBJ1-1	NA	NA	TGTGCCAGCAGGCAGGGTAACACTGAAGCTTTCTTT	CASRQGNTEAFF
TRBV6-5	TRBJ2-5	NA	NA	TGTGCCAGCAGTTACGGTAGAGAGACCCAGTACTTC	CASSYGRETQYF
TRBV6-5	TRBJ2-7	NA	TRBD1	TGTGCCAGCAGAGGGGTAGGGGGCGGGCACGAGCAGTACTTC	CASRGVGGGHEQYF
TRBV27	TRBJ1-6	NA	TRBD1	TGTGCCAGCAGAAGAGGAACAGGGGGCTATAATTCACCCCTCCACTTT	CASRRGTGGYNSPLHF
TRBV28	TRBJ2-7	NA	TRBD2	TGTGCCAGCAGTTTATGGGGAGGGTCCTACGAGCAGTACTTC	CASSLWGGSYEQYF
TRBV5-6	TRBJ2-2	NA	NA	TGTGCCAGCAGCTCGACTAGAATCGACACCGGGGAGCTGTTTTTT	CASSSTRIDTGELFF
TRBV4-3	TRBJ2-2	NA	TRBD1	TGCGCCAGCAGCCAGGACATCCGGGACAGGGCGAACACCGGGGAGCTGTTTTTT	CASSQDIRDRANTGELFF
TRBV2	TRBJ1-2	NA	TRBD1	TGTGCCAGCAGGAGGGGACAGGGAGGGGATGGCTACACCTTC	CASRRGQGGDGYTF
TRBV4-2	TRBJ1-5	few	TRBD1	TGTGCCAGCAGCCAAGGGGACAGGGGTGGACGGCCCCAGCATTTT	CASSQGDRGGRPQHF
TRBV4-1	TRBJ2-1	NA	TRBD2	TGCGCCAGCAGCCAAGATATAGCGGGTTTGTACAATGAGCAGTTCTTC	CASSQDIAGLYNEQFF
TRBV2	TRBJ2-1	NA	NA	TGTGCCAGGAGGATACTCACGGCGGGTGAGCAGTTCTTC	CARRILTAGEQFF
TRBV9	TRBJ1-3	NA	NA	TGTGCCAGCAGCGTAGGAGCAGGGTCTGGAAACACCATATATTTT	CASSVGAGSGNTIYF
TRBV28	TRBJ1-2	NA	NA	TGTGCCCTCTCAGGCCCCGAAGGCTACACCTTC	CALSGPEGYTF
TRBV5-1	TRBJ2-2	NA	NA	TGCGCCAGCAGCTTAGCGGAGAACACCGGGGAGCTGTTTTTT	CASSLAENTGELFF
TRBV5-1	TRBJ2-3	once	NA	TGCGCCAGCAGCTCTGGACAGTGGGCAGATACGCAGTATTTT	CASSSGQWADTQYF
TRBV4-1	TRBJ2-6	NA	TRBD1	TGCGCCAGCAGCCAAATGGCAGGGGGCCAAGGCTCTGGGGCCAACGTCCTGACTTTC	CASSQMAGGQGSGANVLTF
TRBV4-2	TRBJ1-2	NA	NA	TGTGCCAGCAGCCAAGATGTGCTTGAGGGTCGTGGCTACACCTTC	CASSQDVLEGRGYTF
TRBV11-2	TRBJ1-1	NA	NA	TGTGCCAGCAGCTTAGATGGGCAGTATGAAGCTTTCTTT	CASSLDGQYEAFF